Only a few counts were recorded for the clone carrying this T cell receptor beta chain. In the authors' workflow: Counts of nucleated cells, estimated from reference gene primer amplification, were obtained. Data came from immunoSEQ multiplex PCR; TCRdb stores just in-frame clones and leaves some out. V and J calls and clone size are given by that table; D and trimming were obtained from the DNA. The table has about 180,000 clones, 86% seen once. The CDR3 sequence is 17 residues long. Germline values: CDR1 KGHDR, CDR2 SFDVKD. After removal of 4 bases from V and 3 bases from J, the junction contained 10 bases not matched to a gene. This sample is part of a study of blood T cell repertoires in COVID-19. Study summary: Acute and convalescent COVID-19 specimens originated in the United States, Italy and Spain. The analysed material was cDNA or gDNA that came from T cells, B-cell-depleted T cells, or PBMCs.

V usage is TRBV24-1 and J usage is TRBJ2-5; TRBD2 matches at 10 bases. The TCR comes from a woman in her thirties with active or convalescent COVID-19. What was sequenced was peripheral blood. The CDR3 region is CATSDPKREGREETQYF. The DNA of the CDR3 is TGTGCCACCAGTGACCCTAAGCGGGAGGGCAGGGAAGAGACCCAGTACTTC.